These 18 T cell receptor beta chains originate from one sample sequenced in a study of blood T cell repertoires in COVID-19. Using immunoSEQ multiplex PCR, the repertoire was profiled, and TCRdb retains in-frame clones only, with some absent. The sample shows 250,000 to 350,000 clones, around 90% of them seen only once. The material sequenced was peripheral blood. These receptors all come from a woman between 45 and 65 years old who had recovered from COVID-19.

The chain uses TRBV3-1 (or the pseudogene TRBV3-2) and TRBJ1-2; unclear D gene. Looked up from germline, CDR1 is LGHDT and CDR2 is YNNKEL (reference sequence). This CDR3 contains 13 residues. The V and J ends lost 0 bases and 5 bases respectively, with 7 bases between them. This chain's CDR3 is CASSQDSRYGYTF. DNA of the CDR3: TGTGCCAGCAGCCAAGATTCCCGGTATGGCTACACCTTC.

The CDR3 DNA is TGCAGCTCCCGCGGGGATCGTGGCTACACCTTC. This encodes CSSRGDRGYTF. This chain links TRBV29-1 with TRBJ1-2; D not certain. Trimming stripped 8 bases from V and 7 bases from J, with 14 bases between. Germline-derived CDR1 and CDR2 are SQVTM and ANQGSEA. The CDR3 consists of 11 residues.

The rearrangement uses TRBV30 and TRBJ1-2; the match to TRBD1 covers 11 bases. CDR1 GTSNPN and CDR2 SVGIG come from the germline V gene (reference sequence). This CDR3 contains 14 residues. Unmatched junction bases numbered 5, after V lost 3 bases and J lost 5 bases. This CDR3 is CAWRGRDRGYGYTF. In DNA form, the CDR3 reads TGTGCCTGGAGAGGAAGGGACAGGGGGTATGGCTACACCTTC.

This clone appeared a few times. V gene TRBV28 combines with J gene TRBJ2-7; D is perhaps TRBD1 (5 bases). CDR1 and CDR2 from the germline V gene are MDHEN and SYDVKM. The length of the CDR3 is 15 residues. The ends were cut back, 1 base at V and 1 base at J, with 11 bases in the middle. The CDR3: CASSLLRQISYEQYF. CDR3 nucleotide sequence: TGTGCCAGCAGTTTATTAAGACAGATTTCCTACGAGCAGTACTTC.

The V and J genes are TRBV7-2 and TRBJ1-5; D perhaps matches TRBD1 (5 bases). V lost 2 bases and J lost 3, with 14 bases in between. Germline lookup yields CDR1 SGHTA and CDR2 FQGNSA. CDR3 length: 16 residues. The CDR3 nucleotides read TGTGCCAGCAGCTTATTCGTTGGAGGGGACAATCAGCCCCAGCATTTT. Protein: CASSLFVGGDNQPQHF.

On this clone itself: A read error may produce the germline difference seen at one junction end. This chain's CDR3 is CASSLSVSNTGELFF. CDR3 coding DNA: TGTGCTAGCAGCTTATCTGTCTCGAACACCGGGGAGCTGTTTTTT. The rearrangement links TRBV7-7 to TRBJ2-2; D call uncertain. The V gene's germline CDR1 is SSHAT and CDR2 FNYEAQ (reference sequence). This CDR3 region has 15 residues.

This clone was detected many times. CDR3 coding DNA: TGTGCCATCCGAAGCGGGAGGGAAGATACGCAGTATTTT. Translating it yields CAIRSGREDTQYF. The gene calls are TRBV10-3 and TRBJ2-3; the match to TRBD2 covers 10 bases. The CDR3 runs 13 residues. From germline, CDR1 is ENHRY and CDR2 SYGVKD. Trimming cost V 8 bases and J 5 bases; bases outside gene matches: 4.

The rearrangement joins TRBV30 to TRBJ1-2; possible D gene TRBD1, 6 bases. Per the germline V gene, CDR1 is GTSNPN and CDR2 is SVGIG (reference sequence). This CDR3 contains 14 residues. V lost 6 bases, J lost 6 bases, and 20 bases lay in between. CDR3 sequence: CACRGRGGRNGYTF. CDR3 coding DNA: TGTGCCTGCCGTGGTAGGGGGGGCAGGAATGGCTACACCTTC.

V usage is TRBV19 and J usage is TRBJ1-5, with D unresolved. Trimming took 5 bases from V and 5 from J, leaving 16 bases between them. This CDR3 spans 15 amino acids. Germline loops: CDR1 LNHDA, CDR2 SQIVND (reference sequence). Here the CDR3 DNA reads TGTGCCAGTAGTTCCTCCGTCCGAGGAGATCAGCCCCAGCATTTT. Residues: CASSSSVRGDQPQHF.

The gene calls are TRBV5-4 and TRBJ2-7, with TRBD2 as a possible D gene (5 bases). Germline lookup yields CDR1 SGHNT and CDR2 YYREEE (reference sequence). This CDR3 has 11 amino acids. V was clipped by 3 bases and J by 7 bases, with 8 bases between them. The CDR3 DNA reads as TGTGCCAGCAGCTGGGGAGAGGAGCAGTACTTC. Amino acid sequence: CASSWGEEQYF.

This clone appeared once. The same CDR3 arises from other DNA sequences in this sample as well. V gene TRBV9 combines with J gene TRBJ2-2, with D possibly TRBD2 on 5 matching bases. This CDR3 region has 14 residues. Per the germline V gene, CDR1 is SGDLS and CDR2 is YYNGEE. Trimming took 0 bases from V and 3 from J, leaving 6 bases between them. CDR3 sequence reads: CASSVGGYTGELFF. The CDR3 nucleotides are TGTGCCAGCAGCGTAGGAGGGTACACCGGGGAGCTGTTTTTT.

This chain links TRBV9 with TRBJ1-1, with a possible D match to TRBD1 (5 bases). Per germline, CDR1 SGDLS and CDR2 YYNGEE. Trimming stripped 3 bases from V and 4 bases from J, with 10 bases between. The CDR3 loop spans 13 amino acids. The CDR3 sequence: CASSAMGGTEAFF. The CDR3 region has the DNA TGTGCCAGCAGCGCAATGGGGGGCACTGAAGCTTTCTTT.

V is TRBV3-1 (or the pseudogene TRBV3-2) and J is TRBJ2-5, with D perhaps TRBD2 (5 bases). In germline, CDR1 is LGHDT, CDR2 YNNKEL (reference sequence). The CDR3 consists of 14 residues. The V and J ends lost 2 bases and 5 bases respectively, with 12 bases between them. The chain's CDR3 is CASSQTRVAETQYF. In DNA form, the CDR3 reads TGTGCCAGCAGCCAAACTAGGGTCGCTGAGACCCAGTACTTC.

The chain uses TRBV28 and TRBJ1-4; D is possibly TRBD1 (5 bases). Per the germline V gene, CDR1 is MDHEN and CDR2 is SYDVKM. Trimming shortened V by 2 bases and J by 1 base, and 14 bases separated the two germline ends. The CDR3 runs to 17 residues. The CDR3 loop is CASSLRGTLRTNEKLFF. In nucleotides, the CDR3 is TGTGCCAGCAGTTTACGAGGGACTCTCCGAACTAATGAAAAACTGTTTTTT.

The chain links TRBV3-1 (or the pseudogene TRBV3-2) to TRBJ1-2; 8 positions agree with TRBD1. The V gene's germline CDR1 is LGHDT and CDR2 YNNKEL (reference sequence). The ends lost 4 bases at V and 6 bases at J; junction bases unmatched: 7. The CDR3 runs 14 residues. The CDR3 nucleotides read TGTGCCAGCAGCCTTACAGGGGGTGAACATGGCTACACCTTC. It translates to CASSLTGGEHGYTF.

The V gene is TRBV7-2, the J gene TRBJ1-5; 8 bases agree with TRBD1. Per the germline V gene, CDR1 is SGHTA and CDR2 is FQGNSA. The J segment lost 5 bases and the V segment lost 4 bases, leaving 13 bases of the junction unmatched. CDR3 length equals 17 residues. The CDR3 here is CASSSLRRTGRDQPQHF. In DNA form, the CDR3 reads TGTGCCAGCAGCTCATTACGTCGGACAGGGCGGGATCAGCCCCAGCATTTT. The variable domain in full, completed from reference TRBV7-2 and TRBJ1-5, reads GAGVSQSPSNKVTEKGKDVELRCDPISGHTALYWYRQSLGQGLEFLIYFQGNSAPDKSGLPSDRFSAERTGGSVSTLTIQRTQQEDSAVYLCASSSLRRTGRDQPQHFGDGTRLSIL.

The rearrangement links TRBV15 to TRBJ1-2; weak D call: TRBD1 (6 bases). The CDR3 contains 16 residues. Germline V CDR1 and CDR2: LNHNV, YYDKDF (reference sequence). With 5 bases removed from V and 3 bases from J, the gap between germline ends came to 19 bases. The CDR3 nucleotides are TGTGCCACCAGCTCCCACGGGACAAGTCTTGACTATGGCTACACCTTC. This codes for CATSSHGTSLDYGYTF. Full variable domain (rest looked up from reference TRBV15 and TRBJ1-2): DAMVIQNPRYQVTQFGKPVTLSCSQTLNHNVMYWYQQKSSQAPKLLFHYYDKDFNNEADTPDNFQSRRPNTSFCFLDIRSPGLGDTAMYLCATSSHGTSLDYGYTFGSGTRLTVV.

This clone was observed a few times. V and J are TRBV14 and TRBJ1-4; 8 bases match TRBD1. Losses at the gene ends were 3 bases for V and 5 bases for J; bases not matched to a gene: 8. Germline loops: CDR1 SGHDN, CDR2 FVKESK. The CDR3 is 16 amino acids. CDR3 coding DNA: TGTGCCAGCAGCCATTCGGACAGGGTAGGAAATGAAAAACTGTTTTTT. This translates into CASSHSDRVGNEKLFF.